These 27 T cell receptor beta chains originate from one sample sequenced in a study of beta chain features in type 1 diabetes. Sequenced material consisted of expressed TCRB transcripts (all of the isolated RNA was reverse transcribed). The table came from immunoSEQ multiplex PCR; TCRdb's copy has only in-frame clones and leaves some out. This repertoire shows under 200,000 clones, less than 9.5% found once; its top ten account for approximately 0.69%. Specimen: central memory CD4+ T cells from blood. The source of these receptors is a man between 18 and 29 years old in good health.

The chain recombines TRBV29-1 with TRBJ2-3; 7 bases agree with TRBD2. The V gene's germline CDR1 is SQVTM and CDR2 ANQGSEA. The CDR3 contains 15 residues. J was trimmed by 9 bases and V by 2 bases; bases with no gene match: 14. The chain's CDR3 is CSVEWEGLAIDTQYF. As DNA, the CDR3 is TGCAGCGTTGAATGGGAGGGACTCGCGATAGACACGCAGTATTTT.

This clone has a handful of counts. The genes are TRBV5-4 and TRBJ2-7, with 9 nucleotides matching TRBD2. The CDR3 consists of 13 residues. Per germline, CDR1 SGHNT and CDR2 YYREEE (reference sequence). The J segment lost 6 bases and the V segment lost 0 bases, leaving 1 base of the junction unmatched. Here the CDR3 reads CASSLELAGEQYF. As DNA, the CDR3 is TGTGCCAGCAGCTTGGAACTAGCGGGCGAGCAGTACTTC. Together with reference TRBV5-4 and TRBJ2-7, the CDR3 gives the full variable domain: ETGVTQSPTHLIKTRGQQVTLRCSSQSGHNTVSWYQQALGQGPQFIFQYYREEENGRGNFPPRFSGLQFPNYSSELNVNALELDDSALYLCASSLELAGEQYFGPGTRLTVT.

The chain carries TRBV5-4 and TRBJ1-1, with TRBD1 identical over 7 bases. V was clipped by 4 bases and J by 4 bases; unmatched bases: 7. The CDR3 is 14 amino acids. Germline values: CDR1 SGHNT, CDR2 YYREEE (reference sequence). The CDR3 DNA sequence: TGTGCCAGCAGCAGTGGACAGGTGCTCACTGAAGCTTTCTTT. This codes for CASSSGQVLTEAFF.

This rearrangement joins TRBV7-9 to TRBJ2-7; 9 nucleotides line up with TRBD1. The CDR3 contains 15 residues. Germline lookup yields CDR1 SEHNR and CDR2 FQNEAQ (reference sequence). J gave up 5 bases and V 5 bases, and 10 bases lay outside the gene matches. The CDR3 DNA sequence: TGTGCCAGCAGCCCAAAGAGGACAGGGGTGCACGAGCAGTACTTC. Its translation is CASSPKRTGVHEQYF.

This clone was counted many times. The V gene is TRBV5-4, the J gene TRBJ2-2, with D possibly TRBD1 on 6 matching bases. V was shortened by 2 bases and J by 5 bases, with 10 bases between the two germline ends. CDR1 is SGHNT, CDR2 YYREEE, per germline (reference sequence). The CDR3 runs 14 residues. CDR3 in amino acids: CASSLWTATGELFF. The DNA for the CDR3 is TGTGCCAGCAGCTTATGGACAGCGACCGGGGAGCTGTTTTTT.

The chain carries TRBV27 and TRBJ1-1; D is uncertain. Trimming removed 5 bases at V and 1 base at J, with 14 bases between. Germline V CDR1 and CDR2: MNHEY, SMNVEV (reference sequence). The CDR3 runs 15 residues. DNA of the CDR3: TGTGCCAGCAGTCGCTACCAAACAGAGAACACTGAAGCTTTCTTT. It specifies CASSRYQTENTEAFF.

The gene calls are TRBV9 and TRBJ2-7, with TRBD2 identical over 8 bases. CDR1 SGDLS and CDR2 YYNGEE come from the germline V gene. The length of the CDR3 is 14 residues. V trimming: 4 bases; J trimming: 2 bases; junction bases outside the gene matches: 5. CDR3 protein: CASSTQAGAYEQYF. CDR3 in DNA: TGTGCCAGCAGCACACAAGCGGGGGCCTACGAGCAGTACTTC.

V is TRBV19 and J is TRBJ1-2; D might be TRBD1 (6 bases). Per germline, CDR1 LNHDA and CDR2 SQIVND (reference sequence). V was pared by 10 bases and J by 0 bases, with 24 bases between. The CDR3 length is 17 residues. The CDR3 DNA follows: TGTGCCACCAGGCCCCTCACAGGGATCAACACTAACTATGGCTACACCTTC. As protein: CATRPLTGINTNYGYTF.

J is TRBJ2-1 and V is TRBV9; 11 nucleotides align to TRBD1. In germline, CDR1 is SGDLS, CDR2 YYNGEE. The J segment lost 7 bases and the V segment lost 4 bases, leaving 7 bases of the junction unmatched. This CDR3 is built from 15 residues. The CDR3: CASSNPGQGVNEQFF. DNA of the CDR3: TGTGCCAGCAGCAACCCGGGACAGGGGGTGAATGAGCAGTTCTTC.

The chain recombines TRBV19 with TRBJ2-2; TRBD1 aligns across 11 bases. The V gene's germline CDR1 is LNHDA and CDR2 SQIVND (reference sequence). This CDR3 has 15 amino acids. Germline trimming cut 10 bases from V and 4 bases from J; bases unmatched to any gene: 8. The CDR3 reads CATFSGTGGTGELFF. For the CDR3, the DNA is TGTGCCACTTTTTCCGGGACAGGGGGCACCGGGGAGCTGTTTTTT. Full variable domain (outside the CDR3, taken from reference TRBV19 and TRBJ2-2): DGGITQSPKYLFRKEGQNVTLSCEQNLNHDAMYWYRQDPGQGLRLIYYSQIVNDFQKGDIAEGYSVSREKKESFPLTVTSAQKNPTAFYLCATFSGTGGTGELFFGEGSRLTVL.

This clone turned up a few times. The V call is TRBV28, the J call TRBJ1-5; D may be TRBD1 (5 bases). CDR1 MDHEN and CDR2 SYDVKM come from the germline V gene. The V and J ends lost 5 bases and 0 bases respectively, with 14 bases between them. This CDR3 contains 16 residues. CDR3: CASSPSGRDSNQPQHF. CDR3 DNA: TGTGCCAGCAGTCCCTCAGGGAGGGATAGCAATCAGCCCCAGCATTTT.

This clone was seen a few times. The rearrangement links TRBV7-2 to TRBJ1-2; 7 bases map to TRBD1. The germline CDR1 and CDR2 sequences are SGHTA and FQGNSA. Losses at the gene ends were 5 bases for V and 4 bases for J; bases not matched to a gene: 7. The CDR3 length is 14 residues. The CDR3 protein is CASSLDRAIYGYTF. The CDR3 DNA follows: TGTGCCAGCAGCCTTGACAGGGCCATCTATGGCTACACCTTC.

The chain is built from TRBV5-5 and TRBJ2-1; TRBD1 matches 7 bases. This CDR3 has 14 amino acids. The germline gives CDR1 SGHKS, CDR2 YYEKEE (reference sequence). V shed 2 bases and J 6 bases; nucleotides not matched to a gene: 5. CDR3 DNA sequence: TGTGCCAGCAGCTTTACAGGGGACGGCAATGAGCAGTTCTTC. Its translation: CASSFTGDGNEQFF.

This clone showed up just a few times. This chain joins TRBV29-1 and TRBJ2-7; weak D call: TRBD1 (6 bases). Germline V gives CDR1 SQVTM, CDR2 ANQGSEA. The CDR3 totals 17 residues. Trimming pared 4 bases from V and 0 bases from J, leaving 22 bases between. CDR3 in amino acids: CSVAEDSGVFSSYEQYF. The CDR3 DNA sequence: TGCAGCGTTGCGGAGGATTCAGGGGTGTTCAGCTCCTACGAGCAGTACTTC.

At least ten counts were recorded for this clone. In nucleotides, the CDR3 is TGTGCCAGCAGCTCCTTCCTTAGCGGGGGCGGCACAGATACGCAGTATTTT. This gives the protein CASSSFLSGGGTDTQYF. J is TRBJ2-3 and V is TRBV4-2; 9 positions agree with TRBD2. Per germline, CDR1 LGHNA and CDR2 YNFKEQ. V shed 5 bases, J shed 1 base, and the junction held 10 bases outside the gene matches. The CDR3 runs 17 residues.

This chain joins TRBV7-2 and TRBJ2-1; D is perhaps TRBD2 (6 bases). V dropped 5 bases and J dropped 0 bases, with 23 bases sitting between them. The CDR3 is 19 amino acids. Germline CDR1 is SGHTA and CDR2 is FQGNSA. The CDR3 loop is CASSPRGLLQSNSYNEQFF. The CDR3 bases are TGTGCCAGCAGCCCGCGGGGACTGCTACAATCTAACTCCTACAATGAGCAGTTCTTC.

This clone turned up a few times. This chain connects TRBV7-2 to TRBJ1-1; D remains unclear. Germline CDR1 is SGHTA and CDR2 is FQGNSA. This CDR3 has 14 amino acids. The germline V and J ends were trimmed by 5 bases and 2 bases, with 12 bases remaining between them. The CDR3 coding sequence is TGTGCCAGCAGCCCCCAGCCAGGAAACACTGAAGCTTTCTTT. Protein product: CASSPQPGNTEAFF.

This chain links TRBV7-2 with TRBJ1-1; TRBD1 is a possible D gene (5 bases). CDR1 is SGHTA, CDR2 FQGNSA, per germline. This CDR3 has 15 amino acids. Trimming left V 0 bases short and J 10 bases short, with 18 bases between. The CDR3 sequence is CASSLALAGNLGAFF. The CDR3 DNA is TGTGCCAGCAGCTTAGCGTTAGCAGGGAACCTAGGAGCTTTCTTT.

This rearrangement joins TRBV28 to TRBJ2-5; a possible D gene is TRBD1 (6 bases). The germline V and J ends were trimmed by 2 bases and 4 bases, with 11 bases remaining between them. The length of the CDR3 is 14 residues. Per the germline V gene, CDR1 is MDHEN and CDR2 is SYDVKM. The CDR3 spells CASSLQGIPETQYF. The CDR3 DNA reads as TGTGCCAGCAGTTTACAGGGGATCCCAGAGACCCAGTACTTC.

This clone has a single count. This chain joins TRBV5-1 and TRBJ2-5; D possibly corresponds to TRBD1 (5 bases). CDR3 length: 15 residues. Germline assignment: CDR1 SGHRS and CDR2 YFSETQ. V was pared by 0 bases and J by 2 bases, with 11 bases between. The CDR3 reads CASSLGPGNQETQYF. The DNA for the CDR3 is TGCGCCAGCAGCTTGGGTCCAGGGAATCAAGAGACCCAGTACTTC.

The rearrangement links TRBV6-5 to TRBJ2-1; 8 positions match TRBD1. Per the germline V gene, CDR1 is MNHEY and CDR2 is SVGAGI. The CDR3 runs 15 residues. The V and J ends lost 5 bases and 7 bases, in that order; junction bases with no gene match: 10. The CDR3 nucleotides are TGTGCCAGCAGTGGAACCGGGACAGGAGTGAATGAGCAGTTCTTC. Translated, it gives CASSGTGTGVNEQFF.

This chain links TRBV4-2 with TRBJ2-3; 7 nucleotides line up with TRBD2. V gave up 5 bases and J gave up 4 bases; unmatched junction bases: 6. Germline assignment: CDR1 LGHNA and CDR2 YNFKEQ. CDR3 size: 14 residues. The chain's CDR3 is CASSLAGDADTQYF. CDR3 DNA sequence: TGTGCCAGCAGCTTGGCGGGAGACGCAGATACGCAGTATTTT.

This rearrangement joins TRBV11-2 to TRBJ1-1, with 7 bases fitting TRBD1. With V trimmed by 4 bases and J by 11 bases, 7 bases remained unmatched. Germline CDR1 SGHAT, CDR2 FQNNGV. The CDR3 sequence is 12 residues long. CDR3 sequence reads: CASSSATGRAFF. The CDR3 DNA reads TGTGCCAGCAGCTCGGCGACAGGGAGGGCTTTCTTT.

The table lists this clone with a few counts. The genes are TRBV7-3 and TRBJ2-5; D call uncertain. Germline CDR1 and CDR2: SGHTA and FQGTGA. The V end was cut by 4 bases, the J end by 1 base, with 7 bases between. The CDR3 is 13 residues long. CDR3 loop: CASSSAAQETQYF. CDR3 bases: TGTGCCAGCAGCTCCGCGGCCCAAGAGACCCAGTACTTC.

The chain recombines TRBV27 with TRBJ2-3, with 8 bases that match TRBD2. The CDR3 consists of 16 residues. Germline V CDR1 and CDR2: MNHEY, SMNVEV (reference sequence). V gave up 1 base and J gave up 0 bases; unmatched junction bases: 3. The CDR3 coding sequence is TGTGCCAGCAGTTTATATGGCGGGAGGAGCACAGATACGCAGTATTTT. This codes for CASSLYGGRSTDTQYF.

The chain carries TRBV19 and TRBJ2-3; D is possibly TRBD2 (6 bases). CDR3 length: 14 residues. The V gene lost 5 bases and the J gene lost 2 bases, with 11 bases spanning the gap. Germline CDR1 and CDR2: LNHDA and SQIVND (reference sequence). As DNA, the CDR3 is TGTGCCAGTAGTCCCGGGACTTCCACAGATACGCAGTATTTT. Residues: CASSPGTSTDTQYF.

In its sample, this clone was seen many times. This sequence joins TRBV23-1 and TRBJ2-7; 9 positions match TRBD2. TRBV23-1 is placed among ORFs of uncertain function. The CDR3 totals 15 residues. With V trimmed by 8 bases and J by 0 bases, 8 bases remained unmatched. DNA of the CDR3: TGCGCCAGCCGACCTCAGCGGGGGGACTCCTACGAGCAGTACTTC. This gives the protein CASRPQRGDSYEQYF.